One T cell receptor (beta chain) is described in this entry. The entry originates in a study of blood T cell repertoires in COVID-19. Study summary: PBMCs, B-cell-depleted T cells, or T cells provided the cDNA or gDNA that made up the material.

Trimming removed 6 bases from V and 5 bases from J, with 8 bases in between. This CDR3 is built from 12 residues. CDR1 is MRHNA and CDR2 is SNTAGT in the germline V gene. Sequencing was performed with immunoSEQ multiplex PCR; in TCRdb, only in-frame clones are kept and a portion is missing. The sample shows about 30,000 clones, around 90% of them seen only once. The sample comprised peripheral blood. The clonotype was recovered from a man in his 70s with active or convalescent COVID-19. The gene calls are TRBV6-4 and TRBJ2-1, with D unclear. DNA of the CDR3: TGTGCCAGCAGCCAGGATGACAATGAGCAGTTCTTC. Protein: CASSQDDNEQFF.